Listed below are T cell receptor beta chains from one sample, sequenced in a study of cytomegalovirus exposure and HLA in healthy donors. Some clones are missing from TCRdb's copy, which holds only in-frame ones; the method was immunoSEQ multiplex PCR. Of more than 55,000 clones in the sample, around 80% were seen once. Sequencing was carried out using PBMCs. The receptors derive from a woman aged 40 to 49 in good health and CMV-seronegative. Both conserved end residues are part of each CDR3. A D gene is named only where the DNA matches it firmly. Rows give clone size only sometimes, using once, few, many, or a class for an expanded clone.

J: TRBJ1-6; D: -; size: -; V: TRBV4-3; DNA: TGCGCCAGCAGCCAAGATACGCCGGGCCTGAAAGGGGGAAATTCACCCCTCCACTTT; CDR3: CASSQDTPGLKGGNSPLHF
J: TRBJ2-6; D: TRBD1; size: once; V: TRBV5-6; DNA: TGTGCCAGCAAACTGACAGGGAATCCCTCTGGGGCCAACGTCCTGACTTTC; CDR3: CASKLTGNPSGANVLTF
J: TRBJ1-1; D: -; size: -; V: TRBV29-1; DNA: TGCAGCGTTGAAGATCTCGTCGGGGCTTTCTTT; CDR3: CSVEDLVGAFF
J: TRBJ1-1; D: -; size: -; V: TRBV29-1; DNA: TGCAGCGTTGGGCGCAACAGGATAATGAACACTGAAGCTTTCTTT; CDR3: CSVGRNRIMNTEAFF
J: TRBJ1-1; D: -; size: -; V: TRBV27; DNA: TGTGCCAGCAGTTTTCGGGGGGGGACTGAAGCTTTCTTT; CDR3: CASSFRGGTEAFF
J: TRBJ1-2; D: TRBD1; size: -; V: TRBV5-1; DNA: TGCGCCACCACACAGGGCCCAGGGGGCAGCTATGGCTACACCTTC; CDR3: CATTQGPGGSYGYTF
J: TRBJ1-1; D: -; size: -; V: TRBV23-1; DNA: TGCGCCAGCAGTCAATCTTCGGGGGGGGCCCATGAAGCTTTCTTT; CDR3: CASSQSSGGAHEAFF
J: TRBJ1-1; D: TRBD1; size: -; V: TRBV30; DNA: TGTGCCTGGAGAACGGGACAGGTGAACACTGAAGCTTTCTTT; CDR3: CAWRTGQVNTEAFF
J: TRBJ2-7; D: -; size: -; V: TRBV19; DNA: TGTGCCAGTAGTATAGCCAACAGGCTCGGCCACGAGCAGTACTTC; CDR3: CASSIANRLGHEQYF
J: TRBJ2-6; D: -; size: once; V: TRBV5-1; DNA: TGCGCCAGCAGACTACAGGTCTCTGGGGCCAACGTCCTGACTTTC; CDR3: CASRLQVSGANVLTF
J: TRBJ2-7; D: -; size: -; V: TRBV6-5; DNA: TGTGCCAGCAGTTACTCTCTGGGGGGCGAGCAGTACTTC; CDR3: CASSYSLGGEQYF
J: TRBJ2-2; D: -; size: -; V: TRBV19; DNA: TGTGCCAGTAGTACCAGGGGTTTTAACACCGGGGAGCTGTTTTTT; CDR3: CASSTRGFNTGELFF
J: TRBJ1-5; D: TRBD1; size: -; V: TRBV28; DNA: TGTGCCAGTGGTACAGGGGACCATATAATTAGCAATCAGCCCCAGCATTTT; CDR3: CASGTGDHIISNQPQHF
J: TRBJ1-1; D: TRBD1; size: -; V: TRBV5-1; DNA: TGCGCCAGCAGCTCCGGACAGGGGCCCACTGAAGCTTTCTTT; CDR3: CASSSGQGPTEAFF
J: TRBJ1-5; D: TRBD1; size: -; V: TRBV27; DNA: TGTGCCAGCAGTTTAAACACAGGGGATGGTAATCAGCCCCAGCATTTT; CDR3: CASSLNTGDGNQPQHF
J: TRBJ2-7; D: TRBD2; size: -; V: TRBV28; DNA: TGTGCCAGCAGTAGGACCGGGACTAGCGGATACGAGCAGTACTTC; CDR3: CASSRTGTSGYEQYF
J: TRBJ2-5; D: -; size: -; V: TRBV19; DNA: TGTGCCAGTAACCCAGGGAATCAAGAGACCCAGTACTTC; CDR3: CASNPGNQETQYF
J: TRBJ2-2; D: -; size: -; V: TRBV27; DNA: TGTGCCAGCAGTTTAATGGGGACTCTAAACACCGGGGAGCTGTTTTTT; CDR3: CASSLMGTLNTGELFF
J: TRBJ1-2; D: -; size: few; V: TRBV5-6; DNA: -; CDR3: CASSFLGVGSGTF
J: TRBJ2-2; D: -; size: few; V: TRBV15; DNA: TGTGCCACCAGCAGAGACCTGGGGGCTACCGGGGAGCTGTTTTTT; CDR3: CATSRDLGATGELFF
J: TRBJ2-5; D: -; size: -; V: TRBV9; DNA: TGTGCCAGCAGCGTAGTGGCGGGGCCACAAGAGACCCAGTACTTC; CDR3: CASSVVAGPQETQYF
J: TRBJ2-3; D: -; size: -; V: TRBV15; DNA: TGTGCCACCAGCAGAGGACGGGCAGATACGCAGTATTTT; CDR3: CATSRGRADTQYF
J: TRBJ2-3; D: -; size: few; V: TRBV18; DNA: TGTGCCAGCTCACCGGACAGAAACACAGATACGCAGTATTTT; CDR3: CASSPDRNTDTQYF
J: TRBJ2-4; D: TRBD1; size: -; V: TRBV7-9; DNA: TGTGCCAGCAGGTCTACCGGACAGGGGGACATTCAGTACTTC; CDR3: CASRSTGQGDIQYF
J: TRBJ2-3; D: TRBD2; size: -; V: TRBV27; DNA: TGTGCCAGCAGCTTACTAGCGGGAGTCACAGATACGCAGTATTTT; CDR3: CASSLLAGVTDTQYF
J: TRBJ1-1; D: -; size: -; V: TRBV5-1; DNA: TGCGCCAGCAGCTTTGGTTCCGGGGGGGTGGAGAACACTGAAGCTTTCTTT; CDR3: CASSFGSGGVENTEAFF
J: TRBJ2-5; D: TRBD2; size: once; V: TRBV25-1; DNA: TGTGCCAGCAGTCATCGACTAGCGGGAGGGAGGGGGGAGACCCAGTACTTC; CDR3: CASSHRLAGGRGETQYF
J: TRBJ2-3; D: -; size: -; V: TRBV6-1; DNA: TGTGCCAGCAGTCCTTACGGACAGTCCCTAGATACGCAGTATTTT; CDR3: CASSPYGQSLDTQYF
J: TRBJ2-7; D: TRBD1; size: -; V: TRBV5-1; DNA: TGCGCCAGCAGCTTTACACCGGGACAGGGGTCCCACGAGCAGTACTTC; CDR3: CASSFTPGQGSHEQYF
J: TRBJ1-5; D: -; size: -; V: TRBV6-1; DNA: TGTGCCAGCGGGCGGGCGAGCAATCAGCCCCAGCATTTT; CDR3: CASGRASNQPQHF
J: TRBJ2-3; D: TRBD2; size: -; V: TRBV29-1; DNA: TGCAGCGTTGAGGTTACGGGAGGGCCGGGAGATACGCAGTATTTT; CDR3: CSVEVTGGPGDTQYF
J: TRBJ2-1; D: TRBD1; size: -; V: TRBV7-9; DNA: TGTGCCAGCAGCCACCGGGACAGGGAGGATGAGCAGTTCTTC; CDR3: CASSHRDREDEQFF
J: TRBJ2-2; D: -; size: -; V: TRBV4-3; DNA: TGCGCCAGCAGCCAAGATCCGGCGGCCATCCAGAACACCGGGGAGCTGTTTTTT; CDR3: CASSQDPAAIQNTGELFF
J: TRBJ2-7; D: TRBD2; size: -; V: TRBV4-1; DNA: TGCGCCAGCAGCCACCAGCCGGGACTAGCGGGAGGGCGGAACGAGCAGTACTTC; CDR3: CASSHQPGLAGGRNEQYF
J: TRBJ1-3; D: -; size: -; V: TRBV5-6; DNA: TGTGCCAGCAGCTTGTATTCGGCGCGGGGCACCATATATTTT; CDR3: CASSLYSARGTIYF
J: TRBJ2-7; D: -; size: -; V: TRBV27; DNA: TGTGCCAGCAGTCCCGCGAGGCACCTCGAGCAGTACTTC; CDR3: CASSPARHLEQYF
J: TRBJ2-2; D: TRBD1; size: few; V: TRBV27; DNA: TGTGCCAGCAGTTTATCAAAGGGACAGGGGGCAGGCGGGGAGCTGTTTTTT; CDR3: CASSLSKGQGAGGELFF
J: TRBJ2-2; D: TRBD2; size: -; V: TRBV4-2; DNA: TGTGCCAGCAGCCATGGACTAGCGGGCTCCGGGGAGCTGTTTTTT; CDR3: CASSHGLAGSGELFF
J: TRBJ1-1; D: TRBD1; size: few; V: TRBV5-7; DNA: TGTGCCAGCAGCCCCTACAGGGGTTTCCCTGAAGCTTTCTTT; CDR3: CASSPYRGFPEAFF
J: TRBJ2-7; D: -; size: -; V: TRBV7-8; DNA: TGTGCCAGCAGCTTACAGGCTAGCTCAGATGAGCAGTACTTC; CDR3: CASSLQASSDEQYF
J: TRBJ1-2; D: -; size: -; V: TRBV28; DNA: TGTGCCAGCAGTTTAGGGCGTACAGCCCTTCATGGCTACACCTTC; CDR3: CASSLGRTALHGYTF
J: TRBJ1-2; D: -; size: -; V: TRBV25-1; DNA: TGTGCCAGCAGTGTGGGGGGCTATGGCTACACCTTC; CDR3: CASSVGGYGYTF
J: TRBJ1-2; D: TRBD1; size: -; V: TRBV2; DNA: TGTGCCAGCAGGGGACAGGGCCCGACGGGGGGCTACACCTTC; CDR3: CASRGQGPTGGYTF
J: TRBJ2-5; D: -; size: few; V: TRBV25-1; DNA: TGTGCCAGCAGTGCTGCCGGGGAGACCCAGTACTTC; CDR3: CASSAAGETQYF
J: TRBJ2-7; D: TRBD1; size: medium-sized; V: TRBV7-9; DNA: TGTGCCAGCAGCTTACCGGGACAGGGCTACGAGCAGTACTTC; CDR3: CASSLPGQGYEQYF
J: TRBJ2-5; D: -; size: -; V: TRBV19; DNA: TGTGCCAGTAGTACGGGCGGACAGCTCCAAGAGACCCAGTACTTC; CDR3: CASSTGGQLQETQYF
J: TRBJ2-1; D: TRBD2; size: -; V: TRBV7-3; DNA: TGTGCCAGCAGCTCCTTTAGCGGGATGCTCAATGAGCAGTTCTTC; CDR3: CASSSFSGMLNEQFF
J: TRBJ2-3; D: -; size: -; V: TRBV6-4; DNA: TGTGCCAGTTCCGGGTCCCTTCTGACAGATACGCAGTATTTT; CDR3: CASSGSLLTDTQYF
J: TRBJ2-1; D: -; size: -; V: TRBV5-6; DNA: TGTGCCAGCAGCTTCCACGGGGGTGAGCAGTTCTTC; CDR3: CASSFHGGEQFF
J: TRBJ2-7; D: -; size: -; V: TRBV5-1; DNA: TGCGCCAGCAGCTTGGCCGACAACTACGAGCAGTACTTC; CDR3: CASSLADNYEQYF
J: TRBJ2-7; D: TRBD2; size: -; V: TRBV5-1; DNA: TGCGCCAGCAGCTCAACGGCGACTAGCGGGAACTACGAGCAGTACTTC; CDR3: CASSSTATSGNYEQYF
J: TRBJ2-2; D: TRBD1; size: -; V: TRBV6-5; DNA: TGTGCCAGCAGTGCCGACAGGGCCGGCGGGGAGCTGTTTTTT; CDR3: CASSADRAGGELFF
J: TRBJ2-3; D: -; size: -; V: TRBV5-1; DNA: TGCGCCAGCAGCTTGGCCATTCTAAACACAGATACGCAGTATTTT; CDR3: CASSLAILNTDTQYF
J: TRBJ2-5; D: TRBD2; size: -; V: TRBV6-1; DNA: TGTGCCAGCAGTGAAGCGCGGTTAGCGGGGACCCAGTACTTC; CDR3: CASSEARLAGTQYF